The sequence of this T cell receptor (beta chain) was determined in a study of blood T cell repertoires in COVID-19. The V and J ends lost 0 bases and 7 bases, in that order; junction bases with no gene match: 7. The germline CDR1 and CDR2 sequences are SGHRS and YFSETQ. The CDR3 contains 16 residues. The table came from immunoSEQ multiplex PCR; TCRdb's copy has only in-frame clones and leaves some out. The sample shows 120,000 to 150,000 clones, approximately 80% of them seen only once. The sample holds a few counts of this clone. The sequencing input was peripheral blood. This clonotype originated in a woman in her forties or fifties with acute or convalescent COVID-19. The chain combines TRBV5-1 with TRBJ1-6, with 7 bases fitting TRBD1. CDR3 amino acids: CASSLGGQRENSPLHF. The CDR3 nucleotides are TGCGCCAGCAGCTTGGGGGGACAGCGAGAGAATTCACCCCTCCACTTT.